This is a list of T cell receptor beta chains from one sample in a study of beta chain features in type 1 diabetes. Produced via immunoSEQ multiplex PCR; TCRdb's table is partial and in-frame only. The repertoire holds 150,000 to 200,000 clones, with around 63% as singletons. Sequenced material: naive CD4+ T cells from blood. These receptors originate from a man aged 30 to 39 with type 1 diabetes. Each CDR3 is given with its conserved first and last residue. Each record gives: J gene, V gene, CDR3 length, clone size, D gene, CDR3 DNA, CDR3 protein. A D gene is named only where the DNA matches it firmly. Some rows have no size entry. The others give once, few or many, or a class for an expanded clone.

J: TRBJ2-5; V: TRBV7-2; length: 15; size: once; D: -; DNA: TGTGCCAGCAGGTCCCCGTGGGGGTTCGGGGAGACCCAGTACTTC; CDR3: CASRSPWGFGETQYF
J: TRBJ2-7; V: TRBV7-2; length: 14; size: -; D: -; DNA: TGTGCCAGCAGCCCCGGGACTGCCCCCTACGAGCAGTACTTC; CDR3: CASSPGTAPYEQYF
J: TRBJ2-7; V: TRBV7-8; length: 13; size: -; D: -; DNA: TGTGCCAGCAGCTTAGATAAGGGGGACGAGCAGTACTTC; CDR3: CASSLDKGDEQYF
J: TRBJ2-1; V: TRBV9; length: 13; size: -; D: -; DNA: TGTGCCAGCAGCGTAGGCAGGTTCAATGAGCAGTTCTTC; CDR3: CASSVGRFNEQFF
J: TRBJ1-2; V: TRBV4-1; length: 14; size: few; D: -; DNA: TGCGCCAGCAGCCAAGATTGGCGCGGGACACTGGTTACCTTC; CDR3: CASSQDWRGTLVTF
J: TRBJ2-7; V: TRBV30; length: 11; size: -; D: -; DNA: TGTGCCTGGAGGGCTACCTACGAGCAGTACTTC; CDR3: CAWRATYEQYF
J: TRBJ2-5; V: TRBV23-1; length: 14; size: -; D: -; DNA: TGCGCCAGCAGTCACTGGACAGAGCAAGAGACCCAGTACTTC; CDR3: CASSHWTEQETQYF
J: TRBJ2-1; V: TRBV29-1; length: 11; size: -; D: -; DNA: TGCAGCAAAAGCTCCTACAATGAGCAGTTCTTC; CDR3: CSKSSYNEQFF
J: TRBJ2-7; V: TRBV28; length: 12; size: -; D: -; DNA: TGTGCCAGCAGTTTCGGTACAAAGAGGCAGTACTTC; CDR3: CASSFGTKRQYF
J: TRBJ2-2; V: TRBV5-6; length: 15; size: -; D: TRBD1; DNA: TGTGCCAGCAGCCCCCGGGACAGGGTCACCGGGGAGCTGTTTTTT; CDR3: CASSPRDRVTGELFF
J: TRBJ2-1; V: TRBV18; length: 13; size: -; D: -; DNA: TGTGCCAGCTCACCTCGGCGACACAATGAGCAGTTCTTC; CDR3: CASSPRRHNEQFF
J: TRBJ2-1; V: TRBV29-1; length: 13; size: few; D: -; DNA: TGCAGCGTTGAAGCGCAGGGCGGTGAAAAGCAGTTCTTC; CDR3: CSVEAQGGEKQFF
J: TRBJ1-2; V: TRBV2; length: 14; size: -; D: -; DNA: TGTGCCAGCAGGGAGGACCGTCACTCCTATGGCTACACCTTC; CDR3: CASREDRHSYGYTF
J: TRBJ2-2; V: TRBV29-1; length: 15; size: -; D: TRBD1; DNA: TGCAGCGCAGCTAAACAGGGGCCGGGCACCGGGGAGCTGTTTTTT; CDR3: CSAAKQGPGTGELFF
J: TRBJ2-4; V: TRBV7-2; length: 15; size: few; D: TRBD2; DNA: TGTGCCAGCAGCTTTTCTAGCGGGGGGTCAAACATTCAGTACTTC; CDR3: CASSFSSGGSNIQYF
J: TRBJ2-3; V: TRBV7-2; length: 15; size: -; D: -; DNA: TGTGCCAGCAGCCCCGGGGGCGGGGACACAGATACGCAGTATTTT; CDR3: CASSPGGGDTDTQYF
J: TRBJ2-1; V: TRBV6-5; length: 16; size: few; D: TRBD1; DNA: TGTGCCAGCAGTTATAGTGGGACAGGGGTCTACAATGAGCAGTTCTTC; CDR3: CASSYSGTGVYNEQFF
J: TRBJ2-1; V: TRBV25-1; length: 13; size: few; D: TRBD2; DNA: TGTGCCAGCAGATTAGCGGGGGGGAATGAGCAGTTCTTC; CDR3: CASRLAGGNEQFF
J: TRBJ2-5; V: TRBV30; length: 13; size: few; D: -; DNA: TGTGCCTGGAGGTACCGGGAGCGCGGGACCCAGTACTTC; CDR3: CAWRYRERGTQYF
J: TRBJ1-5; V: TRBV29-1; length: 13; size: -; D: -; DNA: TGCAGCGTTGTGGACAGCGGCAATCAGCCCCAGCATTTT; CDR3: CSVVDSGNQPQHF
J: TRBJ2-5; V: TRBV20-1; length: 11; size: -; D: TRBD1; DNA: TGCAGTGCACAGGGGTGGAAGACCCAGTACTTC; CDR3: CSAQGWKTQYF
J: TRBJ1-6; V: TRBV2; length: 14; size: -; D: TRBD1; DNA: TGTGCCAGCTCTTTCCGGGACAGTAATTCACCCCTCCACTTT; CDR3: CASSFRDSNSPLHF